This T cell receptor (beta chain) stems from a study of sequential checkpoint blockade in melanoma. Study background: First-line arms were nivolumab then ipilimumab, or the reverse, randomized 1:1. Both treatment sequences were followed by maintenance nivolumab.

CDR3 size: 15 residues. Looked up from germline, CDR1 is SGHNT and CDR2 is YYREEE (reference sequence). V lost 4 bases to trimming and J lost 3 bases; unmatched junction nucleotides: 7. As for treatment: randomized to nivolumab then ipilimumab (arm A) or the reverse (arm B). DNA-damaging chemotherapy had not been given to any patient beforehand. Live CD3+CD8+ CD19− CD56− cells were sorted from PBMCs. Clones were sequenced by immunoSEQ multiplex PCR, and TCRdb holds only the in-frame ones, with some missing. The table lists approximately 28,000 clones, over 80% of them singletons. This chain uses TRBV5-4 with TRBJ1-1, with 9 bases matching TRBD1. Sequenced material: CD8+ T cells sorted from blood (inferred from file names), taken from a patient given nivolumab and ipilimumab in sequence. The origin of this receptor is a human donor with melanoma. This chain's CDR3 is CASSRDRGWYTEAFF. CDR3 DNA sequence: TGTGCCAGCAGCCGCGACAGGGGGTGGTACACTGAAGCTTTCTTT.